One sample yielded the 7 T cell receptor beta chains listed below, sequenced in a study of cytomegalovirus exposure and HLA in healthy donors. Amplification used 60 Vbeta primers and 13 Jbeta primers. TCRdb's copy holds only in-frame clones and misses some; the assay was immunoSEQ multiplex PCR. The data hold 150,000 or so clones, with 73% observed a single time. The specimen sequenced was PBMCs. These receptors were taken from a woman aged 18-30 years in good health and CMV-seronegative.

V gene TRBV5-4 combines with J gene TRBJ2-7; D might be TRBD1 (6 bases). Trimming removed 3 bases from V and 4 bases from J, with 17 bases in between. CDR1 and CDR2 from the germline V gene are SGHNT and YYREEE (reference sequence). This CDR3 has 15 amino acids. The CDR3 bases are TGTGCCAGCAGCTCCACACCCTGGGACATTTACGAGCAGTACTTC. Encoded protein: CASSSTPWDIYEQYF. The entire variable domain, with the rest obtained from reference TRBV5-4 and TRBJ2-7, is as follows: ETGVTQSPTHLIKTRGQQVTLRCSSQSGHNTVSWYQQALGQGPQFIFQYYREEENGRGNFPPRFSGLQFPNYSSELNVNALELDDSALYLCASSSTPWDIYEQYFGPGTRLTVT.

The chain employs TRBV29-1 and TRBJ1-1, with 9 bases that match TRBD1. V was pared by 8 bases and J by 6 bases, with 4 bases of the junction left unmatched. Germline V gives CDR1 SQVTM, CDR2 ANQGSEA. CDR3 length equals 11 residues. CDR3 sequence reads: CSFRDRAEAFF. CDR3 bases: TGCAGCTTCCGGGACAGGGCTGAAGCTTTCTTT.

This chain links TRBV5-1 with TRBJ2-2, with 8 bases lining up with TRBD1. V was pared by 4 bases and J by 3 bases, with 8 bases of the junction left unmatched. The CDR3 extends over 16 amino acids. The germline V gene has CDR1 SGHRS and CDR2 YFSETQ. CDR3 region: CASSPTQGGDTGELFF. The DNA of the CDR3 is TGCGCCAGCAGCCCTACACAGGGGGGAGACACCGGGGAGCTGTTTTTT.

The chain links TRBV4-1 to TRBJ1-2; TRBD1 aligns across 9 bases. V gave up 3 bases and J gave up 7 bases; unmatched junction bases: 9. The CDR3 length is 15 residues. Germline CDR1 is MGHRA and CDR2 is YSYEKL. The CDR3: CASSQLQGAGTGYTF. Here the CDR3 DNA reads TGCGCCAGCAGCCAGCTACAGGGGGCGGGCACTGGCTACACCTTC.

The J gene is TRBJ2-7, the V gene TRBV5-4; TRBD2 matches 7 bases. The CDR3 sequence is 17 residues long. From germline, CDR1 is SGHNT and CDR2 YYREEE (reference sequence). As DNA, the CDR3 is TGTGCCAGCAGTTTGGAGAGCCCCGGGACTACCTTCTACGAGCAGTACGTC. Its translation: CASSLESPGTTFYEQYV.

The chain links TRBV10-1 to TRBJ2-7, with D tentatively TRBD2 (6 bases). Trimming pared 4 bases from V and 5 bases from J, leaving 18 bases between. CDR1 is WNHNN, CDR2 SYGVQD, per germline (reference sequence). CDR3 size: 15 residues. CDR3 region: CASSGGGATDDEQYV. The DNA of the CDR3 is TGCGCCAGCAGTGGGGGCGGGGCTACGGACGACGAGCAGTACGTC.

The chain combines TRBV5-1 with TRBJ1-2, with 7 positions matching TRBD1. The CDR3 totals 14 residues. Germline V gene sequence: CDR1 SGHRS, CDR2 YFSETQ. Trimming cost V 4 bases and J 4 bases; bases outside gene matches: 7. CDR3 DNA sequence: TGCGCCAGCAGCCCCTCGGACAGGTTCTATGGCTACACCTTC. Translation: CASSPSDRFYGYTF.